What follows are 21 T cell receptor beta chains derived from one specimen sequenced in a study of human thymus T cells. The assay was immunoSEQ multiplex PCR, and TCRdb's table has in-frame clones only and misses some. The sample lists tens of thousands of clones, roughly 94% occurring once. Material for sequencing was blood. These receptors came from a boy under two years old with a congenital heart defect but otherwise immunologically healthy.

The chain employs TRBV6-5 and TRBJ2-7; 11 bases map to TRBD2. Germline CDR1 reads MNHEY; CDR2 reads SVGAGI. CDR3 length: 16 amino acids. After removal of 0 bases from V and 0 bases from J, the junction contained 1 base not matched to a gene. The CDR3 DNA is TGTGCCAGCAGTTACTCCGGGACTAGCGGCTCCTACGAGCAGTACTTC. Translating it yields CASSYSGTSGSYEQYF.

The chain recombines TRBV7-2 with TRBJ2-7, with D perhaps matching TRBD1 or TRBD2 (5 bases each). Per the germline V gene, CDR1 is SGHTA and CDR2 is FQGNSA. V was shortened by 2 bases and J by 2 bases, with 10 bases between the two germline ends. The CDR3 covers 14 residues. The CDR3 spells CASSLYQGPYEQYF. CDR3 coding DNA: TGTGCCAGCAGCTTATACCAGGGACCCTACGAGCAGTACTTC.

The rearrangement joins TRBV7-2 to TRBJ1-2, with 8 nucleotides matching TRBD1. Per germline, CDR1 SGHTA and CDR2 FQGNSA. This CDR3 has 14 residues. J was trimmed by 4 bases and V by 1 base; bases with no gene match: 2. CDR3 region: CASSLGTGIYGYTF. Written as DNA, the CDR3 is TGTGCCAGCAGCTTAGGGACAGGGATCTATGGCTACACCTTC.

The rearrangement joins TRBV11-3 to TRBJ2-7; 7 bases align to TRBD1. The CDR3 contains 14 residues. Germline trimming cut 8 bases from V and 0 bases from J; bases unmatched to any gene: 7. The V gene's germline CDR1 is SGHNT and CDR2 YENEEA. CDR3 amino acids: CASVDGDSSYEQYF. The CDR3 bases are TGTGCCAGCGTGGATGGGGACAGCTCCTACGAGCAGTACTTC.

The chain links TRBV6-5 to TRBJ2-1; 11 positions match TRBD1. Unmatched junction bases numbered 3, after V lost 6 bases and J lost 8 bases. The CDR3 contains 13 residues. Germline CDR1 reads MNHEY; CDR2 reads SVGAGI. CDR3 sequence reads: CASSWTGGDEQFF. CDR3 nucleotides: TGTGCCAGCAGCTGGACAGGGGGCGATGAGCAGTTCTTC.

The chain is built from TRBV28 and TRBJ2-3; D unresolved. Germline-derived CDR1 and CDR2 are MDHEN and SYDVKM. V shed 4 bases and J shed 4 bases, with 12 bases lying between them. This CDR3 has 14 amino acids. The CDR3 coding sequence is TGTGCCAGCAGTTCCGGCCAGTCGGCAGATACGCAGTATTTT. It encodes CASSSGQSADTQYF.

This chain connects TRBV7-9 to TRBJ2-5; 10 nucleotides match TRBD2. Germline V gives CDR1 SEHNR, CDR2 FQNEAQ (reference sequence). CDR3 length: 14 amino acids. Unmatched junction bases numbered 1, after V lost 2 bases and J lost 4 bases. CDR3 DNA: TGTGCCAGCAGCTTAAGCGGGGGGGCAGAGACCCAGTACTTC. Protein sequence: CASSLSGGAETQYF.

This clone is a singleton in its sample. This rearrangement joins TRBV7-2 to TRBJ2-3, with 8 bases aligning to TRBD2. The trim removed 1 base at V and 2 bases at J, leaving 2 bases unmatched. The length of the CDR3 is 15 residues. Looked up from germline, CDR1 is SGHTA and CDR2 is FQGNSA. CDR3 loop: CASSLVAGITDTQYF. CDR3 in DNA: TGTGCCAGCAGCTTAGTAGCGGGGATCACAGATACGCAGTATTTT. The whole variable domain, remainder taken from reference TRBV7-2 and TRBJ2-3, is GAGVSQSPSNKVTEKGKDVELRCDPISGHTALYWYRQSLGQGLEFLIYFQGNSAPDKSGLPSDRFSAERTGGSVSTLTIQRTQQEDSAVYLCASSLVAGITDTQYFGPGTRLTVL.

This clone was observed a single time. The chain is built from TRBV9 and TRBJ2-3; D not resolved. CDR1 SGDLS and CDR2 YYNGEE come from the germline V gene. V gave up 1 base and J gave up 0 bases, with 9 bases separating them. CDR3 length: 15 amino acids. CDR3 amino acids: CASSVTRTSTDTQYF. The CDR3 bases are TGTGCCAGCAGCGTAACTCGAACTAGCACAGATACGCAGTATTTT.

The chain combines TRBV29-1 with TRBJ1-2; D is uncertain. CDR1 SQVTM and CDR2 ANQGSEA come from the germline V gene. V shed 4 bases and J shed 1 base, with 7 bases lying between them. The CDR3 has 12 residues. This CDR3 reads CSVGNLNYGYTF. The CDR3 DNA reads as TGCAGCGTTGGAAACCTTAACTATGGCTACACCTTC.

V is TRBV19 and J is TRBJ2-3, with D perhaps TRBD1 (5 bases). CDR3 length equals 12 residues. The germline gives CDR1 LNHDA, CDR2 SQIVND (reference sequence). Trimming took off 8 bases at V and 6 bases at J, with 12 bases between the two ends. The CDR3 DNA reads as TGTGCCAGTTCGAAGCAGGGCGATACGCAGTATTTT. As protein: CASSKQGDTQYF.

The chain couples TRBV9 to TRBJ2-7, with D perhaps TRBD1 (6 bases). This CDR3 region has 15 residues. CDR1 is SGDLS and CDR2 is YYNGEE in the germline V gene. V lost 2 bases and J lost 3, with 15 bases in between. The CDR3 DNA reads as TGTGCCAGCAGCGTCAGACAGGTAGGATTCTACGAGCAGTACTTC. It codes for CASSVRQVGFYEQYF.

V and J are TRBV4-2 and TRBJ2-3; TRBD2 matches 12 bases. CDR3 length: 15 residues. Germline V lookup: CDR1 LGHNA, CDR2 YNFKEQ. With V trimmed by 1 base and J by 5 bases, 1 base remained unmatched. This CDR3 reads CASSQGTSGEDTQYF. The DNA for the CDR3 is TGTGCCAGCAGCCAAGGGACTAGCGGGGAAGATACGCAGTATTTT.

This chain connects TRBV5-1 to TRBJ2-1; 12 positions match TRBD2. This CDR3 spans 15 amino acids. Germline V gene sequence: CDR1 SGHRS, CDR2 YFSETQ. V lost 4 bases and J lost 8; bases outside the gene matches: 7. The CDR3 region has the DNA TGCGCCAGCAGCCTGTCTAGCGGGGGGGCGGATGAGCAGTTCTTC. Encoded protein: CASSLSSGGADEQFF.

V and J are TRBV18 and TRBJ1-4; D gene ambiguous. V gave up 3 bases and J gave up 6 bases, with 11 bases separating them. The CDR3 is made up of 14 amino acids. Germline CDR1 is KGHSH and CDR2 is LQKENI. CDR3 in DNA: TGTGCCAGCTCACCGAGGGAGTTCTATGAAAAACTGTTTTTT. Its protein is CASSPREFYEKLFF.

The chain carries TRBV5-1 and TRBJ1-5; 7 nucleotides agree with TRBD1. The CDR3 is 15 residues long. V was clipped by 1 base and J by 2 bases; unmatched bases: 3. CDR1 is SGHRS and CDR2 is YFSETQ in the germline V gene. Written as DNA, the CDR3 is TGCGCCAGCAGCTTGCAAGGGGGCGGCAATCAGCCCCAGCATTTT. Its protein is CASSLQGGGNQPQHF.

The rearrangement joins TRBV28 to TRBJ2-7, with TRBD1 matching 8 bases. CDR1 is MDHEN, CDR2 SYDVKM, per germline. Unmatched junction bases numbered 6, after V lost 7 bases and J lost 10 bases. This CDR3 spans 11 amino acids. The CDR3 coding sequence is TGTGCCAGCACCTACAGGGGGGAACAGTACTTC. Its protein is CASTYRGEQYF.

The chain recombines TRBV6-6 with TRBJ1-5; a weak D match, TRBD1 (6 bases). Germline lookup yields CDR1 MNHNY and CDR2 SVGAGI (reference sequence). The CDR3 runs to 15 residues. V was shortened by 6 bases and J by 3 bases, with 15 bases between the two germline ends. The CDR3 reads CASREDRRDNQPQHF. The CDR3 bases are TGTGCCAGCAGGGAGGACAGACGGGACAATCAGCCCCAGCATTTT.

The J gene is TRBJ2-3, the V gene TRBV12-2; whether TRBD2, the table's D call, matches the DNA was not checked. TRBV12-2 is given as a pseudogene. This CDR3 spans 16 amino acids. CDR3 sequence: CASRLLRGGRTDTQYF. CDR3 DNA: TGTGCAAGTCGCTTACTGCGGGGGGGCCGCACAGATACGCAGTATTTT.

This rearrangement joins TRBV18 to TRBJ2-1, with TRBD1 identical over 7 bases. The V segment lost 5 bases and the J segment 5 bases; nucleotides outside the gene matches: 6. CDR3 length: 14 residues. Germline values: CDR1 KGHSH, CDR2 LQKENI. CDR3 loop: CASSSPGQNNEQFF. The CDR3 DNA sequence: TGTGCCAGCTCATCTCCGGGACAGAACAATGAGCAGTTCTTC.

The CDR3 protein is CASSPRDSSYEQYF. CDR3 nucleotides: TGTGCCAGCAGCCCCCGGGACAGCTCTTACGAGCAGTACTTC. The genes are TRBV7-9 and TRBJ2-7; 7 bases map to TRBD1. Germline V gene data show CDR1 as SEHNR and CDR2 as FQNEAQ (reference sequence). Germline trimming cut 5 bases from V and 4 bases from J; bases unmatched to any gene: 8. The CDR3 sequence is 14 residues long.